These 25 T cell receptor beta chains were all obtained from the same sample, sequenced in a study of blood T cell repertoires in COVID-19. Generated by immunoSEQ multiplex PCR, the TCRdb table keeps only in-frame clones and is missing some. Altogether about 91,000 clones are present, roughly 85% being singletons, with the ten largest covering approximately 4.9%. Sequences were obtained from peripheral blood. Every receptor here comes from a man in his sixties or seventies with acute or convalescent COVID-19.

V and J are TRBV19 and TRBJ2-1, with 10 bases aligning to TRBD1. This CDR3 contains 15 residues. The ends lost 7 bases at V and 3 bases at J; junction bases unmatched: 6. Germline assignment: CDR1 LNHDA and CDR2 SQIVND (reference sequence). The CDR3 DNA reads TGTGCCAGTACCGCGGACAGGGGGAGCTACAATGAGCAGTTCTTC. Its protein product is CASTADRGSYNEQFF.

As DNA, the CDR3 is TGTGCCAGCAGCTTGGGACTAGCGGGGGGTCGATCCTACGAGCAGTACTTC. Residues: CASSLGLAGGRSYEQYF. The chain is built from TRBV5-4 and TRBJ2-7, with TRBD2 matching 13 bases. The trim removed 0 bases at V and 1 base at J, leaving 4 bases unmatched. This CDR3 comprises 17 residues. Per the germline V gene, CDR1 is SGHNT and CDR2 is YYREEE (reference sequence). Full variable domain (rest looked up from reference TRBV5-4 and TRBJ2-7): ETGVTQSPTHLIKTRGQQVTLRCSSQSGHNTVSWYQQALGQGPQFIFQYYREEENGRGNFPPRFSGLQFPNYSSELNVNALELDDSALYLCASSLGLAGGRSYEQYFGPGTRLTVT.

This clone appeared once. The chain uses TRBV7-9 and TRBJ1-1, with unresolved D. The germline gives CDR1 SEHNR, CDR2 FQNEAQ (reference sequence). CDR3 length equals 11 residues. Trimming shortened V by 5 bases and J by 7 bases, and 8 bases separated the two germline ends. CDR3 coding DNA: TGTGCCAGCAGCACGGTTGGTGAAGCTTTCTTT. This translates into CASSTVGEAFF. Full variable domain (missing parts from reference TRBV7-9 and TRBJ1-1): DTGVSQNPRHKITKRGQNVTFRCDPISEHNRLYWYRQTLGQGPEFLTYFQNEAQLEKSRLLSDRFSAERPKGSFSTLEIQRTEQGDSAMYLCASSTVGEAFFGQGTRLTVV.

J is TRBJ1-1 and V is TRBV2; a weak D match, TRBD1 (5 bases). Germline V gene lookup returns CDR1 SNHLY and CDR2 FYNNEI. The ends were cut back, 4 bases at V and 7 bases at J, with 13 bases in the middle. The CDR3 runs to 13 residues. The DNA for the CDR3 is TGTGCCAGCAGTGTTGATGGGGGAGGTGAAGCTTTCTTT. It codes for CASSVDGGGEAFF.

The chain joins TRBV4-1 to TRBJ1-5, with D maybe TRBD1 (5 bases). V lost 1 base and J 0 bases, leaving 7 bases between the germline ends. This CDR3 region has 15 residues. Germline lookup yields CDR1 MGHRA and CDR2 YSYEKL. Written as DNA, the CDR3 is TGCGCCAGCAGCCAAGTGGGGGGTAGCAATCAGCCCCAGCATTTT. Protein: CASSQVGGSNQPQHF.

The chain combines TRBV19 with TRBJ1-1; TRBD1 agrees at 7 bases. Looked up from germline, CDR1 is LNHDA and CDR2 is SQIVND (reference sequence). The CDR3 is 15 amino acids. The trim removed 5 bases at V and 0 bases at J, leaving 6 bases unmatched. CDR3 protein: CASSPGTAMNTEAFF. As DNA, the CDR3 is TGTGCCAGTAGTCCAGGGACAGCCATGAACACTGAAGCTTTCTTT.

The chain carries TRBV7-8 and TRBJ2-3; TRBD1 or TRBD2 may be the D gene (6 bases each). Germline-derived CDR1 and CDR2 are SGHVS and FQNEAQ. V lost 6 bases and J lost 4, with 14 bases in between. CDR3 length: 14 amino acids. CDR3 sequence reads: CASSRGGPADTQYF. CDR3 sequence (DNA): TGTGCCAGCAGTCGAGGGGGGCCGGCAGATACGCAGTATTTT.

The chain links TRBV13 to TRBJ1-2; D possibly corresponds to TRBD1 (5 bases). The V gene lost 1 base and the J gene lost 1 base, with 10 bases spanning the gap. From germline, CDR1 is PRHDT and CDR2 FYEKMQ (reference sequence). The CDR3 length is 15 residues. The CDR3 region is CASSLAGKGNYGYTF. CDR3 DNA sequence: TGTGCCAGCAGCTTAGCAGGGAAGGGTAACTATGGCTACACCTTC.

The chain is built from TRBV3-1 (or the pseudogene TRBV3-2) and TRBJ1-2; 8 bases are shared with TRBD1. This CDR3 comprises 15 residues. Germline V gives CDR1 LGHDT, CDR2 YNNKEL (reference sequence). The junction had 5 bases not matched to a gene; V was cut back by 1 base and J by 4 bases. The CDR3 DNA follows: TGTGCCAGCAGCCAAGGGACAGGGTGGGTCTATGGCTACACCTTC. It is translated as CASSQGTGWVYGYTF.

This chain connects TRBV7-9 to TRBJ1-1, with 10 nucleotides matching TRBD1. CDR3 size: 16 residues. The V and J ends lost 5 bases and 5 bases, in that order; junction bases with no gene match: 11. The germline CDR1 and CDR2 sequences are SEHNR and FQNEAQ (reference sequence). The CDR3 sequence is CASSPVDRGQGTEAFF. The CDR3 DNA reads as TGTGCCAGCAGCCCCGTAGACAGGGGGCAGGGTACTGAAGCTTTCTTT.

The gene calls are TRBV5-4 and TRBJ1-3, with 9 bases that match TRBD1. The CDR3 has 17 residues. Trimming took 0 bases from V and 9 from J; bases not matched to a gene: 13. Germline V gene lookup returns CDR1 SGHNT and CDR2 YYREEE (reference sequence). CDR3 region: CASSLDGGTGRVGTIYF. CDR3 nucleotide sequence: TGTGCCAGCAGCTTGGATGGAGGGACAGGGCGCGTGGGCACCATATATTTT.

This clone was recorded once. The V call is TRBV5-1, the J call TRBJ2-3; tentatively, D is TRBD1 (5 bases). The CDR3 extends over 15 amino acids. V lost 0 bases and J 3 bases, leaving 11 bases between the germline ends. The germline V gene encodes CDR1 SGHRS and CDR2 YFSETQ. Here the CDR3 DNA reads TGCGCCAGCAGCTTGGATCAGGGTCGGACAGATACGCAGTATTTT. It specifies CASSLDQGRTDTQYF. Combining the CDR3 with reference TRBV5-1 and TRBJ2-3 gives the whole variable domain KAGVTQTPRYLIKTRGQQVTLSCSPISGHRSVSWYQQTPGQGLQFLFEYFSETQRNKGNFPGRFSGRQFSNSRSEMNVSTLELGDSALYLCASSLDQGRTDTQYFGPGTRLTVL.

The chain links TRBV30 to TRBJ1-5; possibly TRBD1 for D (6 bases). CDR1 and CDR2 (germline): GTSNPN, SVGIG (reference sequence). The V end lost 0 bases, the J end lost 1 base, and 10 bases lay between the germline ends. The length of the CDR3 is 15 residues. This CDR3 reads CAWSVGRGSNQPQHF. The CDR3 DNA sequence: TGTGCCTGGAGTGTAGGCAGGGGAAGCAATCAGCCCCAGCATTTT.

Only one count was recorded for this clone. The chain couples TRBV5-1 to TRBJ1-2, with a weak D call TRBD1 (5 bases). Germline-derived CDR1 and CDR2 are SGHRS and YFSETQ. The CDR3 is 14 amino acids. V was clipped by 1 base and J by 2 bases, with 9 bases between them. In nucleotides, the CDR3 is TGCGCCAGCAGCTTGTCACAGGCCAACTATGGCTACACCTTC. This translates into CASSLSQANYGYTF.

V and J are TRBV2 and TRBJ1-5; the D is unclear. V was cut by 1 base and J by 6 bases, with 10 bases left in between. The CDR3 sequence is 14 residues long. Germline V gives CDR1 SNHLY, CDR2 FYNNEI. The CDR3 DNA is TGTGCCAGCAGTGAAGGTACCAGACTTCAGCCCCAGCATTTT. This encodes CASSEGTRLQPQHF.

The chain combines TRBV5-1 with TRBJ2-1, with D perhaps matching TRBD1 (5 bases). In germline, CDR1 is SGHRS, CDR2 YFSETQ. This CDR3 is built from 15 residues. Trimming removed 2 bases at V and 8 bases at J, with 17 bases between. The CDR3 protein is CASSFTQVQVDEQFF. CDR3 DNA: TGCGCCAGCAGCTTTACACAGGTCCAGGTCGATGAGCAGTTCTTC.

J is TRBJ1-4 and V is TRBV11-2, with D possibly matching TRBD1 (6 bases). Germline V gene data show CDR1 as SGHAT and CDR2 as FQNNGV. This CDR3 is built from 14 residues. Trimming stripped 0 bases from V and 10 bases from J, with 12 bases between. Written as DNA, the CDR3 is TGTGCCAGCAGCTTAGAGGGTAGAGGGGGAAAACTGTTTTTT. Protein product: CASSLEGRGGKLFF.

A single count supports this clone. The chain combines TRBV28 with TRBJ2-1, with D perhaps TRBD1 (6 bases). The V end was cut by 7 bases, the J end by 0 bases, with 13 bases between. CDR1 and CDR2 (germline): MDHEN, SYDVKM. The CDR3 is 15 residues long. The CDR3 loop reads CASTGTQSSYNEQFF. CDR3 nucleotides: TGTGCCAGCACCGGGACACAGAGCTCCTACAATGAGCAGTTCTTC.

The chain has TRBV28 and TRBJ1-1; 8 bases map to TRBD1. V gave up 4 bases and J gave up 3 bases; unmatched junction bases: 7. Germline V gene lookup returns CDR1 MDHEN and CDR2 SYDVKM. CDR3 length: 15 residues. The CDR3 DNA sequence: TGTGCCAGCAGTTCTCCAGGGGGCACGTACACTGAAGCTTTCTTT. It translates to CASSSPGGTYTEAFF.

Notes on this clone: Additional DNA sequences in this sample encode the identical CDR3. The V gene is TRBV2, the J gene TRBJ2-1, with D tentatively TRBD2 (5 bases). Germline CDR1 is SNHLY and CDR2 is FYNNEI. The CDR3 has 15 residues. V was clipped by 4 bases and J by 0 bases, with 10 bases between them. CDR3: CASSAGGGSYNEQFF. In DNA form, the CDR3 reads TGTGCCAGCAGTGCGGGCGGAGGCTCCTACAATGAGCAGTTCTTC.

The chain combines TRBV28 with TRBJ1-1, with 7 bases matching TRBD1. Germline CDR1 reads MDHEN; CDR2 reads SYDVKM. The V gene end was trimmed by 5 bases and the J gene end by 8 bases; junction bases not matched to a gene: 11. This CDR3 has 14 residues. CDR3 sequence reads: CASSPRTGDSEAFF. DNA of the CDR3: TGTGCCAGCAGTCCTCGGACAGGTGACTCGGAAGCTTTCTTT. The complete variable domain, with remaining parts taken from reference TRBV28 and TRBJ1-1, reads DVKVTQSSRYLVKRTGEKVFLECVQDMDHENMFWYRQDPGLGLRLIYFSYDVKMKEKGDIPEGYSVSREKKERFSLILESASTNQTSMYLCASSPRTGDSEAFFGQGTRLTVV.

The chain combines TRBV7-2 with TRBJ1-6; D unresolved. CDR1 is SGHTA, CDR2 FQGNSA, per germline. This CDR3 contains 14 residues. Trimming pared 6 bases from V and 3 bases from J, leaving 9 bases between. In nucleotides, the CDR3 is TGTGCCAGCAGTTTGGGCTACTATAATTCACCCCTCCACTTT. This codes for CASSLGYYNSPLHF.

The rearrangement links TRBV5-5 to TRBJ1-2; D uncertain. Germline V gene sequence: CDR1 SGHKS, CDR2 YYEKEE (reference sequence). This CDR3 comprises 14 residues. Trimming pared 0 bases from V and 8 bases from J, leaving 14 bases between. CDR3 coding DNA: TGTGCCAGCAGCTTGGACGGAACTTCGGGGGGCTACACCTTC. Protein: CASSLDGTSGGYTF.

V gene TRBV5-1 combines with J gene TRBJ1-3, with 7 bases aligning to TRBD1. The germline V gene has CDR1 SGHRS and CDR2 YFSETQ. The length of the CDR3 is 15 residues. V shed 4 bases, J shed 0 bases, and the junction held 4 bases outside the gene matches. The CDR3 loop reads CASSDGQASGNTIYF. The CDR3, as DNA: TGCGCCAGCAGCGATGGACAGGCCTCTGGAAACACCATATATTTT.

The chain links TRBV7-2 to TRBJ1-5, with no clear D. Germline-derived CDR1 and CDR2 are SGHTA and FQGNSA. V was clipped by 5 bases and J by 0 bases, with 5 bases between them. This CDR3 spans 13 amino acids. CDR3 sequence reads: CASSPYSNQPQHF. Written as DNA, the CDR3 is TGTGCCAGCAGCCCGTATAGCAATCAGCCCCAGCATTTT. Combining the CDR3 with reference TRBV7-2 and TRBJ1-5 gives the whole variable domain GAGVSQSPSNKVTEKGKDVELRCDPISGHTALYWYRQSLGQGLEFLIYFQGNSAPDKSGLPSDRFSAERTGGSVSTLTIQRTQQEDSAVYLCASSPYSNQPQHFGDGTRLSIL.